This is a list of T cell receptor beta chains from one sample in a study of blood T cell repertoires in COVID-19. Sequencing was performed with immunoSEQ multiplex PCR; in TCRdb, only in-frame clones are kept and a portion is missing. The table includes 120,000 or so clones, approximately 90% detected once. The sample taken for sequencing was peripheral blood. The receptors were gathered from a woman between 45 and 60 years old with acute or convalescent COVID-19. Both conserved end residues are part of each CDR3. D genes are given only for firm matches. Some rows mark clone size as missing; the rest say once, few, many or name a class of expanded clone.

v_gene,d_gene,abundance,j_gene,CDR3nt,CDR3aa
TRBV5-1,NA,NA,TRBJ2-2,TGCGCCAGCAGGGAACGGGGGAACACCGGGGAGCTGTTTTTT,CASRERGNTGELFF
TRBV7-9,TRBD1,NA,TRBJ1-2,TGTGCCAGCAGCTTTGGGACAGTGAACTATGGCTACACCTTC,CASSFGTVNYGYTF
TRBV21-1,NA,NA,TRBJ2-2,TGTGCCAGCAGCATTGCGGGAGTGAATTCCACCGGGGAGCTGTTTTTT,CASSIAGVNSTGELFF
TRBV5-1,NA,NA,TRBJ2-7,TGCGCCAGCAGCAGCGGAGCCCCCCTAGAGCAGTACTTC,CASSSGAPLEQYF
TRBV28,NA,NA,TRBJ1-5,TGTGCCAGCATAGGGGTCGGTCAGCCCCAGCATTTT,CASIGVGQPQHF
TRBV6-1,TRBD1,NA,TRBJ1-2,TGTGCCAGCAGTGAAGCGGGACAGCCTATCAACTATGGCTACACCTTC,CASSEAGQPINYGYTF
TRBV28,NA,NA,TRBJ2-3,TGTGCCAGCAGTTTAGTCAGGGGAGTCACAGATACGCAGTATTTT,CASSLVRGVTDTQYF
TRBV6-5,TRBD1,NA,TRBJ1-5,TGTGCCAGCACCCAGTGGGGACAGTCCAATCAGCCCCAGCATTTT,CASTQWGQSNQPQHF
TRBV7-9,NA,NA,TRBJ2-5,TGTGCCAGCAGCTTAAGAGGGGGTGGAGAGACCCAGTACTTC,CASSLRGGGETQYF
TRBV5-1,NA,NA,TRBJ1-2,TGCGCCAGCAGCCAGACAAATAACTATGGCTACACCTTC,CASSQTNNYGYTF
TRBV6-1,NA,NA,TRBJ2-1,TGTGCCAGCAGTGACGGGAGTAGAAATGAGCAGTTCTTC,CASSDGSRNEQFF
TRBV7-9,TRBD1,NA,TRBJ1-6,TGTGCCAGCAGCCGTAGAGCCGGGACAGGAGTCAATTCACCCCTCCACTTT,CASSRRAGTGVNSPLHF
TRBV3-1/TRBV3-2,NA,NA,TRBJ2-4,TGTGCCAGCAGCCGAGGAGGGTTAGCCAAAAACATTCAGTACTTC,CASSRGGLAKNIQYF
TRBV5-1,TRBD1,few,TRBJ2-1,TGCGCCAGCAGTCTGGGACAGGCCTACAATGAGCAGTTCTTC,CASSLGQAYNEQFF
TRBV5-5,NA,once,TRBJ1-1,TGTGCCAGCAGCTTCCCCCAGGGCGACACTGAAGCTTTCTTT,CASSFPQGDTEAFF
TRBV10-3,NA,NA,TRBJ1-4,TGTGCCATCAGTAACTCGGGGGTGGGGGAAGGAAAACTGTTTTTT,CAISNSGVGEGKLFF
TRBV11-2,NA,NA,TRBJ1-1,TGTGCCAGCGGGCTGAAGAAAGGCATGAACACTGAAGCTTTCTTT,CASGLKKGMNTEAFF
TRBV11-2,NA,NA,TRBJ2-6,TGTGCCAGCAGCTTAGTTGCGGGGGCAGGCTCTGGGGCCAACGTCCTGACTTTC,CASSLVAGAGSGANVLTF
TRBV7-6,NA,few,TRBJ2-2,TGTGCCAGCAGCCCACAGGCATTGAACACCGGGGAGCTGTTTTTT,CASSPQALNTGELFF
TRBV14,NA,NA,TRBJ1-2,TGTGCCAGCAGCCCCCAGCTGGGGGCATATGGCTACACCTTC,CASSPQLGAYGYTF
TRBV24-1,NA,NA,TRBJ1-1,TGTGCCACCAGTGTTTCATCAGGCACTGAAGCTTTCTTT,CATSVSSGTEAFF
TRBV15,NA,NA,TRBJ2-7,TGTGCCACCAGCACCCAAGAGGACGAGCAGTACTTC,CATSTQEDEQYF